This T cell receptor (beta chain) is from a study of CD8+CD57+ T cells in acquired aplastic anemia. Study details: Mean DNA quantity obtained from sorted CD4+ and CD8+ cells was 2.5 to 4 ug.

Study results and limitations: Patients and controls shared around 30 CD8+ CDR3 sequences. Patients were compared with controls for CD8+ Simpson's diversity, and no significant difference emerged.

With respect to this clonotype: The antigen is not known.

Researchers used genomic DNA as the template to profile TCR beta VDJ and CDR3. TCRdb itself ran the reads through MiXCR, one entry per CDR3 protein. The sample lists 250,000 to 300,000 distinct CDR3 sequences; 45% to 65% were seen once. The germline CDR1 and CDR2 sequences are GTSNPN and SVGIG (reference sequence). The CDR3 is 14 residues long. Trimming removed 3 bases from V and 6 bases from J, with 15 bases in between. V is TRBV30 and J is TRBJ1-5; D gene uncertain. The sample comprised sorted CD4+, CD8+, or CD8+CD57+ T cells (not recorded which) from PBMCs. This clonotype was sampled from a human donor with severe aplastic anemia or a healthy control (not recorded which). CDR3: CAWSQRHSAQPQHF. Here the CDR3 DNA reads TGTGCCTGGAGCCAGAGACACTCGGCTCAGCCCCAGCATTTT.